The rows below give T cell receptor beta chains drawn from one sample of a study of blood T cell repertoires in COVID-19. TCRdb's copy holds only in-frame clones and misses some; the assay was immunoSEQ multiplex PCR. The table includes approximately 38,000 clones, roughly 87% detected once. Sequenced input: peripheral blood. These receptors were taken from a man in his fifties or sixties with COVID-19, enrolled during active disease. The conserved cysteine and the conserved F or W are not part of the CDR3 here.

V: TRBV19; J: TRBJ1-2; CDR3: ASSIPRTGEGYT
V: TRBV5-5; J: TRBJ2-1; CDR3: ASSRGDSSYNEQF
V: TRBV4-2; J: TRBJ2-3; CDR3: ASSGVGRETDTQY
V: TRBV5-1; J: TRBJ2-7; CDR3: ASSTQDTRYEQY
V: TRBV12-3/TRBV12-4; J: TRBJ1-2; CDR3: ASSLTGLRGYT
V: TRBV11-2; J: TRBJ1-1; CDR3: ASRPGHSTEAF
V: TRBV24-1; J: TRBJ2-1; CDR3: ATSRGRSYEQF
V: TRBV7-2; J: TRBJ1-2; CDR3: ASSLGVAGRGYT
V: TRBV5-1; J: TRBJ2-1; CDR3: ASSSASGSKNEQF
V: TRBV5-1; J: TRBJ2-1; CDR3: ASSFGQVGLSEQF